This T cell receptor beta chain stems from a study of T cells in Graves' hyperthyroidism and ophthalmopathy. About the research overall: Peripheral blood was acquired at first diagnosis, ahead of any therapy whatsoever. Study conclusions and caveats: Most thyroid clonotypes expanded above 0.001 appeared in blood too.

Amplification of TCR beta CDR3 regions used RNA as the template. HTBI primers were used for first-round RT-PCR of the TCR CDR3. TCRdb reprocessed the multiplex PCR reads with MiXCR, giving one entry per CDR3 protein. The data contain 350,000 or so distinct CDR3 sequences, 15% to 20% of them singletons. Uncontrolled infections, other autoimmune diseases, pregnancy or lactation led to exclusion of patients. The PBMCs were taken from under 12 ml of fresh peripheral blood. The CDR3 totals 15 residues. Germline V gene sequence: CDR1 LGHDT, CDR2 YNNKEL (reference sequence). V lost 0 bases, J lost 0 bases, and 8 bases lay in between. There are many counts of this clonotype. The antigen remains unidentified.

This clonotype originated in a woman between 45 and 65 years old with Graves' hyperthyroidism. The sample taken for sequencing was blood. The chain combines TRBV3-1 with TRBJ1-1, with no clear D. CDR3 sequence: CASSQDTLMNTEAFF. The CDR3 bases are TGTGCCAGCAGCCAAGATACCTTAATGAACACTGAAGCTTTCTTT.